This TCR beta chain was recovered during a study of blood T cell repertoires in COVID-19. Study-level information: Sites across the United States, Italy and Spain contributed samples from acute and convalescent COVID-19. PBMCs, B-cell-depleted T cells, or T cells were the source of the cDNA or gDNA that made up the material.

V trimming: 0 bases; J trimming: 6 bases; junction bases outside the gene matches: 5. CDR3 length equals 15 residues. Germline V lookup: CDR1 SGHRS, CDR2 YFSETQ. Followed over time, Seattle patients had been enrolled while infection was active. In the original workflow: Estimation of nucleated cell counts was performed using reference gene primer amplification. The table came from immunoSEQ multiplex PCR; TCRdb's copy has only in-frame clones and leaves some out. V and J calls and clone size are copied from that table; D and trimming were computed from the DNA. The data show around 400,000 clones, approximately 87% seen once.

The sequenced sample was peripheral blood. The clonotype was recovered from a woman aged 25 to 45 with COVID-19, enrolled during active disease. V is TRBV5-1 and J is TRBJ2-7, with TRBD2 matching 11 bases. The DNA of the CDR3 is TGCGCCAGCAGCTTGGTTAGCGGGAGGGCCGGCGAGCAGTACTTC. Its translation: CASSLVSGRAGEQYF.